What follows describes a single TCR beta chain. Germline V CDR1 and CDR2: LNHNV, YYDKDF (reference sequence). The germline V and J ends were trimmed by 4 bases and 1 base, with 11 bases remaining between them. This CDR3 has 14 amino acids. The data are from a study of blood T cell repertoires in COVID-19. Study information: From the United States, Italy and Spain came samples of acute and convalescent COVID-19.

Methods used by the authors: Reference gene primer amplification gave estimated nucleated cell counts. Clones were sequenced by immunoSEQ multiplex PCR, and TCRdb holds only the in-frame ones, with some missing. V and J calls plus clone size are reproduced from that table; the DNA served to infer D and trimming. The sample includes roughly 150,000 clones, under 85% seen only once; the top ten take 2.5% to 3.5%. The source material was peripheral blood. The genes are TRBV15 and TRBJ2-7; D ambiguous. This clonotype originated in a man aged 65 to 79 with acute or convalescent COVID-19. This CDR3 is CATSNSGSSYEQYF. CDR3 DNA: TGTGCCACCAGCAACTCGGGTTCTTCCTACGAGCAGTACTTC.